This T cell receptor (beta chain) was retrieved from a study of cytomegalovirus exposure and HLA in healthy donors. Overall study context: Approximately 180 million T cells yielded 120 million or so unique TCR beta sequences, as an earlier analysis found. The study, taken as a whole, reports: Both high specificity and high sensitivity reportedly marked the classifier's diagnosis of cytomegalovirus status.

A note on this clone: As yet, its antigen is unknown.

The CDR3 totals 14 residues. CDR1 MNHEY and CDR2 SMNVEV come from the germline V gene (reference sequence). The V and J ends lost 6 bases and 6 bases respectively, with 18 bases between them. The PCR contained 60 Vbeta and 13 Jbeta primers. Here immunoSEQ multiplex PCR was the method, and the copy in TCRdb shows in-frame clones only, minus some. The sample records about 89,000 clones, 85% being singletons. This chain uses TRBV27 with TRBJ2-7; D possibly corresponds to TRBD2 (6 bases). The sequencing sample was made of PBMCs. This sequence was found in a middle-aged man in good health and CMV-seropositive. CDR3 coding DNA: TGTGCCAGCAGCCCGCGGACTATGTTTCCCGAGCAGTACTTC. This encodes CASSPRTMFPEQYF.